A single T cell receptor beta chain is shown here with its context. Libraries were prepared by immunoSEQ multiplex PCR; TCRdb keeps only in-frame clonotypes and omits some of them. Of approximately 52,000 clones in the sample, about 73% were seen once. The CDR3 covers 15 residues. Per the germline V gene, CDR1 is MNHEY and CDR2 is SVGAGI. Trimming shortened V by 5 bases and J by 6 bases, and 16 bases separated the two germline ends. The sort gate was single viable CD3+CD4+CD8-CD45RO+ cells for memory CD4+ T cells. The data are from a study of memory CD4+ T cells and cytomegalovirus serostatus. The sample consisted of memory CD4+ T cells from blood. The sequence came from an adult in good health and CMV-seronegative. The genes are TRBV6-5 and TRBJ2-2; possible D gene TRBD1, 6 bases. The CDR3 DNA is TGTGCCAGCAGTCCCCCGAGGGGGTTAGCCGGGGAGCTGTTTTTT. This codes for CASSPPRGLAGELFF.